This entry features one TCR beta chain sequence. Its antigen remains unidentified. The PCR employed 60 Vbeta primers together with 13 Jbeta primers. The table came from immunoSEQ multiplex PCR; TCRdb's copy has only in-frame clones and leaves some out. Of under 200,000 clones listed, 80% to 90% are singletons. The record originates from a study of cytomegalovirus exposure and HLA in healthy donors. Whole-study findings and limits: In a later analysis, compared with equally common non-associated chains, HLA-associated beta chains were more expanded. A cluster of highly shared sequence variants was likely a sequencing artifact. What TCR beta sequences reportedly achieved was accurate prediction of HLA-A and HLA-B alleles in most subjects. In an earlier analysis, most TCR beta V segments were productive about 87% or about 30% of the time.

V was clipped by 4 bases and J by 4 bases; unmatched bases: 15. Germline lookup yields CDR1 SGHRS and CDR2 YFSETQ. CDR3 length: 17 amino acids. The sequence was collected from a woman aged 18-29 years in good health and CMV-seronegative. V gene TRBV5-1 combines with J gene TRBJ2-5; 8 bases fit TRBD2. Material for sequencing was PBMCs. CDR3 DNA: TGCGCCAGCAGCAGGCCAGGACTCGGGGGGGCGATAGAGACCCAGTACTTC. It encodes CASSRPGLGGAIETQYF.